These T cell receptor beta chains were read from a single sample in a study of CD4 T cells in relation to SARS-CoV-2 and coronaviruses. Their antigen targets remain unknown. Only in-frame clones appear in the TCRdb table, and some are missing; sequencing was by immunoSEQ multiplex PCR. The table has some 29,000 clones, about three quarters seen once. The source material was CD4+ T cells from PBMCs, cultured in vitro. These receptors came from a human donor in good health. Each CDR3 is given with its conserved first and last residue. A D gene is named only where the DNA matches it firmly. A row's size may be missing; if present it is once, few, many or a size class.

V: TRBV18
J: TRBJ1-1
size: .
D: TRBD1
DNA: TGTGCCAGCTCACCAGCGGACAGGGGCACTGAAGCTTTCTTT
CDR3: CASSPADRGTEAFF

V: TRBV7-2
J: TRBJ2-1
size: .
D: .
DNA: TGTGCCAGCAGCTTATACGTTTATGAGCAGTTCTTC
CDR3: CASSLYVYEQFF

V: TRBV5-1
J: TRBJ2-3
size: .
D: .
DNA: TGCGCCAGCAGCTTCTCTAGCACAGATACGCAGTATTTT
CDR3: CASSFSSTDTQYF

V: TRBV3-1/TRBV3-2
J: TRBJ1-5
size: .
D: .
DNA: TGTGCCAGCAGCCAAGGGACAGGCAATCAGCCCCAGCATTTT
CDR3: CASSQGTGNQPQHF

V: TRBV5-4
J: TRBJ2-2
size: .
D: .
DNA: TGTGCCAGCAGCTTGGGACAGCGGAGCACCGGGGAGCTGTTTTTT
CDR3: CASSLGQRSTGELFF

V: TRBV7-9
J: TRBJ2-3
size: few
D: TRBD2
DNA: TGTGCCAGCAGCCCCGACAGCGGGATCACAGATACGCAGTATTTT
CDR3: CASSPDSGITDTQYF

V: TRBV18
J: TRBJ1-1
size: .
D: .
DNA: TGTGCCAGCTCAGTCGGGGGCCGTTTGACTGAAGCTTTCTTT
CDR3: CASSVGGRLTEAFF

V: TRBV29-1
J: TRBJ2-3
size: .
D: TRBD2
DNA: TGCAGCGCCCAGGCGGGGGGGCCTAGGGATACGCAGTATTTT
CDR3: CSAQAGGPRDTQYF

V: TRBV19
J: TRBJ1-1
size: .
D: .
DNA: TGTGCCAGTAGTATCCGGCGGGGCACTGAAGCTTTCTTT
CDR3: CASSIRRGTEAFF

V: TRBV5-1
J: TRBJ2-3
size: .
D: .
DNA: TGCGCCAGCAGTTCCGGGTCTGGGTGGGATACGCAGTATTTT
CDR3: CASSSGSGWDTQYF

V: TRBV3-1/TRBV3-2
J: TRBJ1-6
size: .
D: .
DNA: TGTGCCAGCAGCCAAGATCTACAGGTGATGAAACCCCTCCACTTT
CDR3: CASSQDLQVMKPLHF

V: TRBV2
J: TRBJ2-3
size: once
D: .
DNA: TGTGCCAGCAGTGAACGGGATACGCAGTATTTT
CDR3: CASSERDTQYF

V: TRBV19
J: TRBJ1-5
size: .
D: .
DNA: TGTGCCAGTAGTATTTTGGGAGATCAGCCCCAGCATTTT
CDR3: CASSILGDQPQHF

V: TRBV28
J: TRBJ2-1
size: .
D: TRBD1
DNA: TGTGCCAGCAGCACAGGACAGGACTACAATGAGCAGTTCTTC
CDR3: CASSTGQDYNEQFF

V: TRBV19
J: TRBJ1-5
size: .
D: .
DNA: TGTGCCAGTAGTATGCAGGCCCAGAATCAGCCCCAGCATTTT
CDR3: CASSMQAQNQPQHF

V: TRBV7-9
J: TRBJ2-5
size: .
D: TRBD1
DNA: TGTGCCAGCAGCTCCAGGGGGCCGGAGACCCAGTACTTC
CDR3: CASSSRGPETQYF

V: TRBV3-1/TRBV3-2
J: TRBJ2-6
size: .
D: .
DNA: TGTGCCAGCAGCCAAGACTGGGGGGCGGGTGGGGCCAACGTCCTGACTTTC
CDR3: CASSQDWGAGGANVLTF

V: TRBV10-3
J: TRBJ1-4
size: .
D: .
DNA: TGTGCCATCAGTGAGTCGGTCCTTGGGGTAACTAATGAAAAACTGTTTTTT
CDR3: CAISESVLGVTNEKLFF

V: TRBV6-2/TRBV6-3
J: TRBJ2-7
size: .
D: TRBD1
DNA: TGTGCCAGCAGCCCCGGACAGGGGGTGTACGAGCAGTACTTC
CDR3: CASSPGQGVYEQYF

V: TRBV3-1/TRBV3-2
J: TRBJ1-3
size: .
D: TRBD1
DNA: TGTGCCAGCCAGTCCGGGACAGGGGTTGGAAACACCATATATTTT
CDR3: CASQSGTGVGNTIYF

V: TRBV24-1
J: TRBJ2-5
size: .
D: .
DNA: TGTGCCACCAGTGGGTTGGGGGAGACCCAGTACTTC
CDR3: CATSGLGETQYF

V: TRBV7-2
J: TRBJ1-2
size: .
D: .
DNA: TGTGCCAGCAGCCCTACCCAAGACAGAGACTATGGCTACACCTTC
CDR3: CASSPTQDRDYGYTF

V: TRBV7-2
J: TRBJ2-4
size: once
D: .
DNA: TGTGCCAGCAGCGACAGTGGACACATTCAGTACTTC
CDR3: CASSDSGHIQYF

V: TRBV3-1/TRBV3-2
J: TRBJ2-7
size: .
D: .
DNA: TGTGCCAGCAGCCTCCCGTCCAGGGGAGCCTACGAGCAGTACTTC
CDR3: CASSLPSRGAYEQYF

V: TRBV3-1/TRBV3-2
J: TRBJ2-2
size: .
D: TRBD2
DNA: TGTGCCAGCAGCCAAGAACCTAGCGGGAGCGCCGGGGAGCTGTTTTTT
CDR3: CASSQEPSGSAGELFF

V: TRBV6-2/TRBV6-3
J: TRBJ1-3
size: .
D: .
DNA: TGTGCCAGCAGTGTACCGGGATTTGGAAACACCATATATTTT
CDR3: CASSVPGFGNTIYF

V: TRBV6-2/TRBV6-3
J: TRBJ2-1
size: .
D: TRBD2
DNA: TGTGCCAGCAGTTATCTGGGACTAGCGGGCGATGAGCAGTTCTTC
CDR3: CASSYLGLAGDEQFF

V: TRBV16
J: TRBJ1-6
size: .
D: TRBD1
DNA: TGTGCCAGCAGCCAAAATCAAGGACAGGGCAATTCACCCCTCCACTTT
CDR3: CASSQNQGQGNSPLHF

V: TRBV7-2
J: TRBJ1-1
size: .
D: .
DNA: TGTGCCAGCAGCTTAGGGCAGACACTTGTGGAAGCTTTCTTT
CDR3: CASSLGQTLVEAFF

V: TRBV6-5
J: TRBJ1-3
size: .
D: .
DNA: TGTGCCAGTAAAGGTCAAAACTCTGGAAACACCATATATTTT
CDR3: CASKGQNSGNTIYF

V: TRBV19
J: TRBJ2-1
size: .
D: .
DNA: TGTGCCAGTAGTCCTCAACTAGGGGCCTTCTCAAATGAGCAGTTCTTC
CDR3: CASSPQLGAFSNEQFF

V: TRBV5-4
J: TRBJ2-2
size: .
D: .
DNA: TGTGCCAGCAGTCACCCTGACACCGGGGAGCTGTTTTTT
CDR3: CASSHPDTGELFF

V: TRBV2
J: TRBJ2-7
size: .
D: .
DNA: TGTGCCAGCACGGACAGACTCTGGGAGCAGTACTTC
CDR3: CASTDRLWEQYF

V: TRBV3-1/TRBV3-2
J: TRBJ2-3
size: .
D: TRBD2
DNA: TGTGCCAGCAGCCCTACTAGCGGGGGTACGCATTTT
CDR3: CASSPTSGGTHF

V: TRBV6-2/TRBV6-3
J: TRBJ1-6
size: .
D: .
DNA: TGTGCCAGCAGCCCCCGGGCCCGTTCACCCCTCCACTTT
CDR3: CASSPRARSPLHF

V: TRBV7-9
J: TRBJ1-5
size: .
D: .
DNA: TGTGCCAGCAGCCCAACCCCGCAACAGAGCCAGCCCCAGCATTTT
CDR3: CASSPTPQQSQPQHF

V: TRBV7-8
J: TRBJ1-5
size: .
D: .
DNA: TGTGCCAGCAGCCAAGACAACAGGGGCAATCAGCCCCAGCATTTT
CDR3: CASSQDNRGNQPQHF

V: TRBV9
J: TRBJ2-2
size: .
D: TRBD1
DNA: TGTGCCAGCAGCGTAGGCGGGGACAGGGTAGCCACCGGGGAGCTGTTTTTT
CDR3: CASSVGGDRVATGELFF

V: TRBV7-2
J: TRBJ1-1
size: .
D: TRBD1
DNA: TGTGCCAGCAGCCCTTCCGGGACAGGGGCTTTCTTT
CDR3: CASSPSGTGAFF

V: TRBV12-5
J: TRBJ1-5
size: .
D: .
DNA: TGTGCTAGTGGCCCCGAGGGGCCCCAGCATTTT
CDR3: CASGPEGPQHF

V: TRBV10-3
J: TRBJ1-4
size: few
D: .
DNA: TGTGCCATCAGTGATACCGGGAGGCAATGGGGGGCCGCAAGTGAAAAACTGTTTTTT
CDR3: CAISDTGRQWGAASEKLFF

V: TRBV20-1
J: TRBJ1-2
size: .
D: .
DNA: TGCAGTGCTAGTGGCCTCCCAAACTTCGCCTTTTACACCTTC
CDR3: CSASGLPNFAFYTF

V: TRBV4-2
J: TRBJ1-2
size: .
D: .
DNA: TGTGCCAGCAGCCAGGACTATGGCTACACCTTC
CDR3: CASSQDYGYTF

V: TRBV6-1
J: TRBJ1-2
size: .
D: .
DNA: TGTGCCAGCAGTGAAGCGATCAACATTTACTATGGCTACACCTTC
CDR3: CASSEAINIYYGYTF

V: TRBV7-2
J: TRBJ1-2
size: .
D: TRBD1
DNA: TGTGCCAGCAGCTTAGTAAGGACAGGGGAAGGGGGTAACTATGGCTACACCTTC
CDR3: CASSLVRTGEGGNYGYTF

V: TRBV7-9
J: TRBJ2-1
size: once
D: TRBD2
DNA: TGTGCCAGCAGCACCCCTTGGGGGGGGTACCTATACAATGAGCAGTTCTTC
CDR3: CASSTPWGGYLYNEQFF

V: TRBV7-2
J: TRBJ1-1
size: .
D: TRBD1
DNA: TGTGCCAGCAGCTTAGAGGGACAGTTAGGCACTGAAGCTTTCTTT
CDR3: CASSLEGQLGTEAFF